What follows are 19 T cell receptor beta chains derived from one specimen sequenced in a study of T cell responses to AZD1222 COVID-19 vaccine. Repertoires were generated with immunoSEQ multiplex PCR, while TCRdb's copy carries only in-frame clones and drops some. The sample records over 130,000 clones, 92% being singletons. The input for sequencing was peripheral blood, taken 28 days after the second AZD1222 dose. These receptors all come from an adult who received the AZD1222 COVID-19 vaccine.

Comment on this clone: Within the sample, other DNA sequences also encode this same CDR3. This sequence joins TRBV7-9 and TRBJ1-2; D perhaps matches TRBD1 (5 bases). Trimming took 5 bases from V and 4 from J, leaving 14 bases between them. CDR3 length equals 14 residues. Germline V gene lookup returns CDR1 SEHNR and CDR2 FQNEAQ (reference sequence). The CDR3: CASSPTEPTYGYTF. In DNA, the CDR3 is TGTGCCAGCAGCCCGACAGAACCAACCTATGGCTACACCTTC.

This clone was seen a single time. The chain uses TRBV2 and TRBJ2-2; possibly TRBD1 for D (6 bases). Trimming removed 6 bases at V and 2 bases at J, with 13 bases between. Per the germline V gene, CDR1 is SNHLY and CDR2 is FYNNEI. The CDR3 spans 15 residues. The CDR3 nucleotides are TGTGCCAGCAGGACTTACAGGGCAAACACCGGGGAGCTGTTTTTT. Protein sequence: CASRTYRANTGELFF.

This chain uses TRBV18 with TRBJ1-1; no firm D call. The ends were cut back, 5 bases at V and 4 bases at J, with 11 bases in the middle. CDR1 KGHSH and CDR2 LQKENI come from the germline V gene. This CDR3 region has 13 residues. The CDR3 is CASSTRGGTEAFF. The CDR3 DNA reads TGTGCCAGCTCAACACGTGGAGGCACTGAAGCTTTCTTT.

V and J are TRBV30 and TRBJ2-2, with 11 bases aligning to TRBD2. The CDR3 totals 16 residues. Germline V gives CDR1 GTSNPN, CDR2 SVGIG (reference sequence). J was trimmed by 4 bases and V by 5 bases; bases with no gene match: 9. The CDR3 nucleotides read TGTGCCTGGTTACTAGCGGGAGATTGGTTCACCGGGGAGCTGTTTTTT. It yields the protein CAWLLAGDWFTGELFF.

The chain combines TRBV25-1 with TRBJ2-5; 10 positions match TRBD1. This CDR3 has 16 amino acids. J lost 2 bases, V lost 6 bases, and 9 bases had no gene match. The germline gives CDR1 MGHDK, CDR2 SYGVNS. The CDR3 DNA is TGTGCCAGCAGGGCCGGGACAGGGGACGTTCAAGAGACCCAGTACTTC. This encodes CASRAGTGDVQETQYF.

The DNA of the CDR3 is TGTGCCAGCAGCTTATTACAGGGGTACACTGAAGCTTTCTTT. Translating it yields CASSLLQGYTEAFF. The chain has TRBV7-2 and TRBJ1-1; 7 bases are shared with TRBD1. The CDR3 covers 14 residues. CDR1 and CDR2 (germline): SGHTA, FQGNSA. V dropped 2 bases and J dropped 3; count of bases not matched to a gene: 3.

This chain connects TRBV27 to TRBJ2-7; D is uncertain. Germline CDR1 and CDR2: MNHEY and SMNVEV (reference sequence). This CDR3 spans 15 amino acids. The V end was cut by 5 bases, the J end by 2 bases, with 16 bases between. CDR3 region: CASSTRTQTPYEQYF. The CDR3 DNA sequence: TGTGCCAGCAGTACACGGACCCAAACCCCCTACGAGCAGTACTTC.

The chain uses TRBV27 and TRBJ2-5; 12 nucleotides match TRBD2. V lost 0 bases, J lost 1 base, and 6 bases stayed unmatched. Germline assignment: CDR1 MNHEY and CDR2 SMNVEV (reference sequence). The CDR3 loop spans 18 amino acids. CDR3 sequence: CASSLSGTSGGSQETQYF. CDR3 DNA: TGTGCCAGCAGTTTATCGGGTACTAGCGGGGGGTCCCAAGAGACCCAGTACTTC.

The CDR3 reads CASSRKGTGNSGYTF. The CDR3 DNA reads as TGTGCCAGCTCACGTAAAGGCACGGGCAATTCCGGCTACACCTTC. V gene TRBV18 combines with J gene TRBJ1-2; unclear D gene. The CDR3 runs 15 residues. The germline V gene encodes CDR1 KGHSH and CDR2 LQKENI. V shed 4 bases and J shed 8 bases, with 20 bases lying between them.

The rearrangement joins TRBV5-1 to TRBJ1-2, with D maybe TRBD1 (5 bases). The CDR3 is 15 amino acids. Germline V gene data show CDR1 as SGHRS and CDR2 as YFSETQ. Trimming left V 4 bases short and J 0 bases short, with 13 bases between. The CDR3 DNA reads as TGCGCCAGCAGCCCGACAGCGGAAGCTAACTATGGCTACACCTTC. This gives the protein CASSPTAEANYGYTF.

The V gene is TRBV4-2, the J gene TRBJ2-7; D is undetermined. CDR3 length equals 15 residues. The germline gives CDR1 LGHNA, CDR2 YNFKEQ. The V end lost 0 bases, the J end lost 2 bases, and 11 bases lay between the germline ends. CDR3 region: CASSQDQSRTYEQYV. CDR3 sequence (DNA): TGTGCCAGCAGCCAAGATCAAAGTCGGACCTACGAGCAGTACGTC.

The count of this clone is one. The chain employs TRBV24-1 and TRBJ2-3; TRBD1 agrees at 7 bases. Losses at the gene ends were 10 bases for V and 0 bases for J; bases not matched to a gene: 3. The CDR3 has 13 amino acids. The germline V gene has CDR1 KGHDR and CDR2 SFDVKD. The CDR3 reads CATGDSSTDTQYF. CDR3 DNA sequence: TGTGCCACTGGGGACAGTAGCACAGATACGCAGTATTTT.

The chain combines TRBV2 with TRBJ1-2; 9 bases fit TRBD1. The V gene's germline CDR1 is SNHLY and CDR2 FYNNEI. The CDR3 sequence is 16 residues long. Unmatched junction bases numbered 10, after V lost 4 bases and J lost 4 bases. The CDR3 coding sequence is TGTGCCAGCAGTGCGGACAGGGGTCGCTTTTTCTATGGCTACACCTTC. Protein product: CASSADRGRFFYGYTF.

This rearrangement joins TRBV5-4 to TRBJ2-4; D is unresolved. V was clipped by 7 bases and J by 1 base, with 18 bases between them. The germline gives CDR1 SGHNT, CDR2 YYREEE (reference sequence). The CDR3 is made up of 16 amino acids. The CDR3 DNA is TGTGCCAGCGGAAGCCAGGACGCGTCCGCCAAAAACATTCAGTACTTC. It yields the protein CASGSQDASAKNIQYF.

This chain joins TRBV15 and TRBJ1-3; D is unclear. This CDR3 spans 14 amino acids. Germline V gene data show CDR1 as LNHNV and CDR2 as YYDKDF (reference sequence). The V gene lost 2 bases and the J gene lost 0 bases, with 5 bases spanning the gap. The CDR3 DNA reads as TGTGCCACCAGCAGATGGGACTCTGGAAACACCATATATTTT. It yields the protein CATSRWDSGNTIYF.

The V call is TRBV9, the J call TRBJ1-2, with 12 bases that match TRBD1. With V trimmed by 4 bases and J by 5 bases, 6 bases remained unmatched. The germline V gene has CDR1 SGDLS and CDR2 YYNGEE. The CDR3 runs to 15 residues. DNA for the CDR3: TGTGCCAGCAGCACCCCGGGACAGGGGGCTTATGGCTACACCTTC. It is translated as CASSTPGQGAYGYTF.

V gene TRBV9 combines with J gene TRBJ2-3; 8 bases match TRBD2. The V gene's germline CDR1 is SGDLS and CDR2 YYNGEE. CDR3 length: 17 residues. The V segment lost 0 bases and the J segment 4 bases; nucleotides outside the gene matches: 10. CDR3 nucleotides: TGTGCCAGCAGCGTAGAGCCAACGGGAGGGAGCGCAGATACGCAGTATTTT. It codes for CASSVEPTGGSADTQYF. The full variable domain, rest sourced from reference TRBV9 and TRBJ2-3, is DSGVTQTPKHLITATGQRVTLRCSPRSGDLSVYWYQQSLDQGLQFLIQYYNGEERAKGNILERFSAQQFPDLHSELNLSSLELGDSALYFCASSVEPTGGSADTQYFGPGTRLTVL.

This chain uses TRBV19 with TRBJ1-5, with 8 bases aligning to TRBD1. The CDR3 is 14 amino acids. Germline assignment: CDR1 LNHDA and CDR2 SQIVND (reference sequence). The trim removed 4 bases at V and 1 base at J, leaving 0 bases unmatched. The CDR3 spells CASSRDRSNQPQHF. The CDR3 DNA reads TGTGCCAGTAGTAGGGACAGGAGCAATCAGCCCCAGCATTTT.

This clone was recorded only once. The chain links TRBV4-1 to TRBJ1-1; TRBD1 is a possible D gene (5 bases). Trimming left V 2 bases short and J 4 bases short, with 11 bases between. This CDR3 has 14 residues. Germline-derived CDR1 and CDR2 are MGHRA and YSYEKL. The CDR3 DNA reads as TGCGCCAGCAGCCAAATACAGGTAGGCACTGAAGCTTTCTTT. Translating it yields CASSQIQVGTEAFF.